Listed below are T cell receptor beta chains from one sample, sequenced in a study of blood T cell repertoires in COVID-19. The method was immunoSEQ multiplex PCR; TCRdb's version includes in-frame clones alone and lacks a portion of them. The sample lists 62,000 or so clones, roughly 89% seen once, with 8.2% in the top ten. Sequences were obtained from peripheral blood. Receptors originate from a man aged 45-65 years with active COVID-19. CDR3s leave out the opening cysteine and the closing phenylalanine or tryptophan.

length,V,CDR3
13,TRBV7-8,ASSPRTFRSEKLF
15,TRBV30,AWSFHRTSGVRNTQY
13,TRBV19,ASSAGPPGGYEQY
10,TRBV10-2,ASSEGAYEQY
10,TRBV10-3,ATSGQEETQY
11,TRBV29-1,SVRDRNTGELF
14,TRBV30,AWSSPGTANTGELF
10,TRBV5-1,ASSLGGDEQF
12,TRBV4-3,ASSLEDRGGEQF
13,TRBV5-4,ASSSGWAQGSPLH
13,TRBV5-4,ASALDNANHYEQY
11,TRBV9,ASTRGSTDTQY
15,TRBV19,ASSIEGWGGTFQPQH
9,TRBV5-1,ASSDRNIQY
11,TRBV10-3,AISRVGNTEAF
11,TRBV30,AWSPGQNYGYT
10,TRBV19,ASSIISQPQH
14,TRBV7-2,ASSEHSQGASYEQY
11,TRBV29-1,SVASGTNEKLF
13,TRBV19,ASSRPSGGANTQY
12,TRBV11-3,ASRARDTDNEQF
15,TRBV6-1,ASSEALGGAVPKPQH
14,TRBV2,ASSPPQWSFNYGYT
12,TRBV5-1,ASSLQGVNTEAF
13,TRBV2,ATPAKGRTLNEQF
11,TRBV5-1,ASSLGVQETQY
12,TRBV27,ASSLRGSPGELF
11,TRBV6-5,ASRRGLGEKLF
10,TRBV6-5,ATRDTKNIQY
10,TRBV19,ASSMAGYEQY
14,TRBV18,ASSPGGQGRPETQY
11,TRBV10-3,AISSTAPYGYT
12,TRBV5-1,ASSLGGVNSPLH
12,TRBV2,ASSRQSSNQPQH
14,TRBV5-4,ASSPGGFNSGNTIY
13,TRBV5-1,ASSLEAQGGTEAF
17,TRBV7-2,ASSPPPTRLGTRSYEQY
10,TRBV7-9,ASSLDGNTQY
13,TRBV7-9,ASRWTGGTTGELF
15,TRBV10-3,AISESIGGGMNTEAF
13,TRBV7-2,ASSEGQGVTVSYT